The clone carrying this T cell receptor beta chain was counted a few times. As yet, its antigen is unknown. Time point defined: persistent/refractory GD, antithyroid drugs over 5 years with positive TRAb. After RNA was extracted from PBMCs, the TCR library was made from it. This record comes from a study of regulatory T cells in long-lasting Graves disease. Arm-PCR of CDR3 regions and iRepertoire HTBI primers were the basis on which TCR beta libraries were built. Source study methods: Samples revealed approximately 60 TRBV and approximately 15 TRBJ segments. TCRdb re-derived calls from the multiplex PCR reads in MiXCR, one entry per CDR3 protein. For this entry, the V and J calls and clone size follow TCRdb and not the study's own pipeline. The data contain roughly 400,000 distinct CDR3 sequences, about a fifth of them seen just once; the ten biggest clones take up less than 25%. Findings of the study overall: The persistent group shared 2,500 or so public clonotypes, more than the approximately 890 shared by new patients. Small sample size may have lowered accuracy.

After removal of 0 bases from V and 12 bases from J, the junction contained 12 bases not matched to a gene. The CDR3 consists of 16 residues. CDR1 SGHVS and CDR2 FQNEAQ come from the germline V gene. This receptor was taken from a female donor with Graves disease. The V call is TRBV7-8, the J call TRBJ2-2, with 8 positions matching TRBD2. The sample here was peripheral blood mononuclear cells (PBMCs), taken when the disease was refractory, from a patient treated with antithyroid drugs. The CDR3 DNA sequence: TGTGCCAGCAGCTTAGCAGGGCCAGCGGGAGTCGATAAGCTGTTTTTT. Encoded protein: CASSLAGPAGVDKLFF.